A single sample gave rise to the 19 T cell receptor beta chains below, sequenced in a study of cytomegalovirus exposure and HLA in healthy donors. The PCR employed 60 Vbeta primers together with 13 Jbeta primers. Libraries were prepared by immunoSEQ multiplex PCR; TCRdb keeps only in-frame clonotypes and omits some of them. The table has under 200,000 clones, about 85% seen once. The sample taken for sequencing was PBMCs. The receptors derive from a man younger than 35 in good health and CMV-seronegative.

This chain links TRBV5-1 with TRBJ2-5; 7 positions agree with TRBD1. V was pared by 2 bases and J by 2 bases, with 9 bases of the junction left unmatched. Germline loops: CDR1 SGHRS, CDR2 YFSETQ. The CDR3 has 16 amino acids. CDR3 nucleotide sequence: TGCGCCAGCAGCTTCCATCTAGGGACAGCACAAGAGACCCAGTACTTC. This translates into CASSFHLGTAQETQYF. Complete variable domain (other parts from reference TRBV5-1 and TRBJ2-5): KAGVTQTPRYLIKTRGQQVTLSCSPISGHRSVSWYQQTPGQGLQFLFEYFSETQRNKGNFPGRFSGRQFSNSRSEMNVSTLELGDSALYLCASSFHLGTAQETQYFGPGTRLLVL.

The gene calls are TRBV6-1 and TRBJ1-4; D is perhaps TRBD1 (6 bases). The V gene lost 2 bases and the J gene lost 4 bases, with 11 bases spanning the gap. The CDR3 totals 15 residues. Germline CDR1 reads MNHNS; CDR2 reads SASEGT. As DNA, the CDR3 is TGTGCCAGCAGTGAATACGGACAGAATAATGAAAAACTGTTTTTT. This codes for CASSEYGQNNEKLFF.

The V call is TRBV7-8, the J call TRBJ2-5, with 9 bases that match TRBD1. The CDR3 totals 15 residues. With V trimmed by 5 bases and J by 1 base, 5 bases remained unmatched. CDR1 is SGHVS, CDR2 FQNEAQ, per germline. The CDR3: CASSPGQGSQETQYF. CDR3 in DNA: TGTGCCAGCAGCCCGGGACAGGGAAGCCAAGAGACCCAGTACTTC.

This clone was observed once. The junction does not match germline at one end; this may be a read error. V and J are TRBV7-9 and TRBJ1-4, with D tentatively TRBD1 (6 bases). The CDR3 has 13 residues. CDR1 and CDR2 (germline): SEHNR, FQNEAQ (reference sequence). CDR3 sequence (DNA): TGTTCCAGCAGCTATAGGACAGAGGAAAAACTGTTTTTT. Translation: CSSSYRTEEKLFF.

The CDR3 here is CASGPGLAGSRTQYF. The CDR3 nucleotides read TGCGCCAGCGGTCCTGGACTAGCGGGCTCTAGGACCCAGTACTTC. The chain has TRBV4-1 and TRBJ2-5, with 11 positions matching TRBD2. The V segment lost 8 bases and the J segment 7 bases; nucleotides outside the gene matches: 12. CDR3 length: 15 residues. Per germline, CDR1 MGHRA and CDR2 YSYEKL.

The gene calls are TRBV5-1 and TRBJ1-2, with a weak D call TRBD1 (5 bases). Germline CDR1 and CDR2: SGHRS and YFSETQ. V was cut by 4 bases and J by 5 bases, with 18 bases left in between. The CDR3 contains 15 residues. CDR3 sequence reads: CASSPGGARAYGYTF. In nucleotides, the CDR3 is TGCGCCAGCAGCCCAGGCGGGGCTCGGGCGTATGGCTACACCTTC.

V gene TRBV19 combines with J gene TRBJ2-1; 7 bases line up with TRBD2. The CDR3 is 16 amino acids. Germline V gene lookup returns CDR1 LNHDA and CDR2 SQIVND (reference sequence). The junction had 18 bases not matched to a gene; V was cut back by 9 bases and J by 7 bases. This CDR3 is CASRSIWGRVGNEQFF. CDR3 nucleotide sequence: TGTGCCAGCCGCAGTATTTGGGGGAGGGTGGGGAATGAGCAGTTCTTC.

This chain connects TRBV29-1 to TRBJ1-5, with TRBD1 identical over 10 bases. There are 14 residues in the CDR3. In germline, CDR1 is SQVTM, CDR2 ANQGSEA. V lost 6 bases, J lost 5 bases, and 7 bases stayed unmatched. DNA of the CDR3: TGCAGCGTCGGAGGACAGGGGGTGGATCAGCCCCAGCATTTT. Protein: CSVGGQGVDQPQHF.

The J gene is TRBJ1-5, the V gene TRBV2; 7 bases line up with TRBD1. J was trimmed by 1 base and V by 8 bases; bases with no gene match: 8. Looked up from germline, CDR1 is SNHLY and CDR2 is FYNNEI. This CDR3 has 15 amino acids. CDR3 coding DNA: TGTGCCAGCGTGGAGGGGGCGGTCAGCAATCAGCCCCAGCATTTT. Encoded protein: CASVEGAVSNQPQHF. Filled out from reference TRBV2 and TRBJ1-5, the complete variable domain reads EPEVTQTPSHQVTQMGQEVILRCVPISNHLYFYWYRQILGQKVEFLVSFYNNEISEKSEIFDDQFSVERPDGSNFTLKIRSTKLEDSAMYFCASVEGAVSNQPQHFGDGTRLSIL.

The V call is TRBV6-5, the J call TRBJ2-7; 9 nucleotides agree with TRBD1. J was trimmed by 4 bases and V by 6 bases; bases with no gene match: 7. This CDR3 has 14 amino acids. From germline, CDR1 is MNHEY and CDR2 SVGAGI. CDR3 DNA sequence: TGTGCCAGCAGCCCCGGGACAGGGATTTACGAGCAGTACTTC. This encodes CASSPGTGIYEQYF.

The chain joins TRBV4-1 to TRBJ2-5; 7 bases agree with TRBD2. CDR3 length: 16 amino acids. The germline V gene has CDR1 MGHRA and CDR2 YSYEKL. The junction had 14 bases not matched to a gene; V was cut back by 3 bases and J by 7 bases. DNA of the CDR3: TGCGCCAGCAGCCAGGGTCGGGACTACGTCTTGGGGACCCAGTACTTC. It translates to CASSQGRDYVLGTQYF.

The V gene is TRBV7-6, the J gene TRBJ1-1; no reliable D call. The CDR3 consists of 16 residues. Looked up from germline, CDR1 is SGHVS and CDR2 is FNYEAQ. Between the trimmed V and J ends, which lost 1 base and 1 base, there was a span of 13 bases. In nucleotides, the CDR3 is TGTGCCAGCAGCTTAGGCCCATCACTTCCGAACACTGAAGCTTTCTTT. Residues: CASSLGPSLPNTEAFF.

The rearrangement links TRBV19 to TRBJ2-1; 7 nucleotides align to TRBD2. V lost 3 bases, J lost 10 bases, and 18 bases stayed unmatched. CDR1 is LNHDA and CDR2 is SQIVND in the germline V gene (reference sequence). This CDR3 spans 17 amino acids. The CDR3 bases are TGTGCCAGTAGTATGAGGGTTGGGGGGGTGGGGGATTGGGAGCAGTTCTTC. Amino acids: CASSMRVGGVGDWEQFF.

The CDR3 is CASSTQGGNEQFF. CDR3 coding DNA: TGCGCCAGCAGCACACAGGGTGGCAATGAGCAGTTCTTC. The V call is TRBV4-1, the J call TRBJ2-1, with D maybe TRBD1 (6 bases). The V gene lost 5 bases and the J gene lost 6 bases, with 11 bases spanning the gap. Germline assignment: CDR1 MGHRA and CDR2 YSYEKL. The CDR3 sequence is 13 residues long.

This rearrangement joins TRBV7-2 to TRBJ2-1, with 7 positions matching TRBD2. Trimming cost V 5 bases and J 6 bases; bases outside gene matches: 10. CDR1 and CDR2 (germline): SGHTA, FQGNSA. This CDR3 is built from 15 residues. The CDR3: CASSPNTGGSNEQFF. The CDR3 DNA follows: TGTGCCAGCAGCCCAAATACGGGGGGATCCAATGAGCAGTTCTTC.

The chain employs TRBV9 and TRBJ1-3, with a weak D call TRBD1 (6 bases). Trimming left V 5 bases short and J 0 bases short, with 15 bases between. This CDR3 comprises 16 residues. In germline, CDR1 is SGDLS, CDR2 YYNGEE. CDR3 coding DNA: TGTGCCAGCAGTGAAACTTCACAGGGCTCTGGAAACACCATATATTTT. It encodes CASSETSQGSGNTIYF.

The CDR3 DNA reads as TGTGCCAGCAGCCCTGGGACTAGCGGGTGGGGCACCGGGGAGCTGTTTTTT. Residues: CASSPGTSGWGTGELFF. The rearrangement joins TRBV9 to TRBJ2-2, with 12 bases aligning to TRBD2. Germline V CDR1 and CDR2: SGDLS, YYNGEE. V lost 4 bases, J lost 4 bases, and 8 bases stayed unmatched. The CDR3 runs 17 residues.

The CDR3 spells CASSLIAGGTGELFF. The CDR3 nucleotides read TGTGCCAGCAGCTTGATAGCGGGAGGCACCGGGGAGCTGTTTTTT. The rearrangement uses TRBV5-6 and TRBJ2-2; 10 bases map to TRBD2. Trimming cost V 1 base and J 4 bases; bases outside gene matches: 1. CDR3 length equals 15 residues. Germline values: CDR1 SGHDT, CDR2 YYEEEE.

This clone was detected only a few times. V is TRBV10-3 and J is TRBJ2-5, with D maybe TRBD2 (5 bases). Trimming shortened V by 0 bases and J by 5 bases, and 10 bases separated the two germline ends. Germline assignment: CDR1 ENHRY and CDR2 SYGVKD. CDR3 length: 14 residues. CDR3 residues: CAISESYGGETQYF. The CDR3 bases are TGTGCCATCAGTGAGTCCTACGGCGGGGAGACCCAGTACTTC.